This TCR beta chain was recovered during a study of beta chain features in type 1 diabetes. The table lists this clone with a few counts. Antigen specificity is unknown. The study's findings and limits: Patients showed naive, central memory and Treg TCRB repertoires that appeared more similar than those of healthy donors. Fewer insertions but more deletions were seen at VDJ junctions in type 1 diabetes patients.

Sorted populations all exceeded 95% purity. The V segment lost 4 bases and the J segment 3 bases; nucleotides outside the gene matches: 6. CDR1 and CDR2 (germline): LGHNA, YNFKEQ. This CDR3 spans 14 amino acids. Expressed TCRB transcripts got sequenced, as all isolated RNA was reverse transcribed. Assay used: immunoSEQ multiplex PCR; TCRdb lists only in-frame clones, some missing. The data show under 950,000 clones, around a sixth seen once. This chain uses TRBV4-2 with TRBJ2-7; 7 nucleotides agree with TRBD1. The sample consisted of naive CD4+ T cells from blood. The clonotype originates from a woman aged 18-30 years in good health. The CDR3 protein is CASSPRGQSYEQYF. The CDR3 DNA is TGTGCCAGCAGCCCCCGGGGACAGAGCTACGAGCAGTACTTC.